This T cell receptor beta chain was captured by sequencing in a study of cytomegalovirus exposure and HLA in healthy donors. PCR was performed using 60 Vbeta and 13 Jbeta primers. TCRdb keeps only in-frame clones here, not all; method: immunoSEQ multiplex PCR. The sample has approximately 210,000 clones; around 83% are singletons. Findings and limits, study-wide: Across HLA loci, a later analysis found differing TCR association rates, with DRB1 most and HLA-C fewest.

Comment on this clone: Its specificity is not known.

The length of the CDR3 is 10 residues. Germline CDR1 and CDR2: DFQATT and SNEGSKA (reference sequence). V was pared by 6 bases and J by 7 bases, with 9 bases between. The source material was PBMCs. V and J are TRBV20-1 and TRBJ2-5, with D possibly TRBD1 on 5 matching bases. The origin of this receptor is a woman between 45 and 65 years old in good health and CMV-seropositive. CDR3 bases: TGCAGTGCCAGGGCGGTGACCCAGTACTTC. Its protein product is CSARAVTQYF.